This T cell receptor beta chain was captured in a study of T cells after yellow fever vaccination. Turning to the study itself: Fractions of low cell number were prepared using SMART-Seq v4 Ultra Low Input.

The CDR3 loop spans 13 amino acids. Per the germline V gene, CDR1 is SGHRS and CDR2 is YFSETQ. V shed 3 bases and J shed 15 bases, with 16 bases lying between them. Turning to this clonotype: The antigen remains unidentified.

Study outcomes and limitations: Contamination by abundant bulk-population clonotypes could be present in FACS-sorted repertoires. The appearance of a small share of clonotypes in both CD4 and CD8 compartments was observed.

Universal primer sites and UMIs were introduced during 5'RACE template-switching synthesis of TCR cDNA. Each CDR3 protein is one row after TCRdb ran MiXCR on the 5' RACE reads. The sample has a few hundred thousand distinct CDR3 sequences, 8.7% seen once. The origin of this receptor is a young man who received the YFV17D yellow fever vaccine. V and J are TRBV5-1 and TRBJ1-6; perhaps TRBD1 as D (6 bases). The sequences come from PBMCs, collected on the day of the first yellow fever vaccination. CDR3 coding DNA: TGCGCCAGCAGCTCGGAAACCAGGGGACTCCTCCACTTT. Translated: CASSSETRGLLHF.